This T cell receptor beta chain was found in a study of early T cells in non-severe SARS-CoV-2 infection. In the study overall: Chains were not paired, and sequencing was done on bulk RNA from unsorted whole blood. Study-wide results and limits: Private and CD4 specificities were missed by VDJdb matching, skewed to anti-spike CD8.

This CDR3 is 12 amino acids long. Trimming pared 6 bases from V and 7 bases from J, leaving 13 bases between. Germline V gives CDR1 DFQATT, CDR2 SNEGSKA (reference sequence). The library protocol tagged individual cDNA molecules with unique molecular identifiers. In TCRdb, the 5' RACE reads were re-called with MiXCR into one record per CDR3 protein. The table lists nearly 80,000 distinct CDR3 sequences, roughly 13% of them singletons. Many counts were recorded for this clonotype. Its antigen is undetermined. The TCR was taken from an adult who was a healthcare worker with PCR-confirmed SARS-CoV-2 infection or an uninfected control (not recorded which). The V and J genes are TRBV20-1 and TRBJ1-5, with a weak D call TRBD1 (6 bases). The sample taken for sequencing was whole blood. This CDR3 reads CSARRGIQPQHF. DNA for the CDR3: TGCAGTGCCCGAAGGGGGATCCAGCCCCAGCATTTT.